These T cell receptor beta chains were read from a single sample in a study of blood T cell repertoires in COVID-19. The assay was immunoSEQ multiplex PCR, and TCRdb's table has in-frame clones only and misses some. The sample lists fewer than 80,000 clones; roughly 89% were seen once. Sequencing input: peripheral blood. These receptor sequences come from a man aged 50 to 59 with acute or convalescent COVID-19. The CDR3 runs from the conserved cysteine through the conserved F or W. A D gene is named only where the DNA matches it firmly. Size values are once, few and many counts, or a class for expanded clones, and some rows have none.

D gene	clone size	V gene	J gene	CDR3 DNA	CDR3 protein
-	few	TRBV7-7	TRBJ2-1	TGTGCCAGCAGCCCCGCCGGGACTCCGTCCTACAATGAGCAGTTCTTC	CASSPAGTPSYNEQFF
-	-	TRBV11-2	TRBJ1-1	TGTGCCAGCAGAACAGGGACGTATTCGGGGGCTTTCTTT	CASRTGTYSGAFF
TRBD1	-	TRBV9	TRBJ1-4	TGTGCCAGCAGCCCGTTCCAGGGGGCAGGGGAAAAACTGTTTTTT	CASSPFQGAGEKLFF
TRBD1	few	TRBV30	TRBJ1-6	TGTGCCTGGAGCCCTCGTCAGGGGGTGGCTAATTCACCCCTCCACTTT	CAWSPRQGVANSPLHF
-	-	TRBV7-9	TRBJ1-3	TGTGCCAGCCCACGGTCGGGGGATCCTGGAAACACCATATATTTT	CASPRSGDPGNTIYF
-	-	TRBV10-3	TRBJ1-1	TGTGCCATCAGTGAGTCGAGGGGGAATGAAGCTTTCTTT	CAISESRGNEAFF
-	-	TRBV3-1/TRBV3-2	TRBJ2-3	TGTGCCAGCAGCCAAGATTGGGGGGTCTACACAGATACGCAGTATTTT	CASSQDWGVYTDTQYF
TRBD1	-	TRBV11-2	TRBJ2-2	TGTGCCAGCAACCGACAGGGACCTAACACCGGGGAGCTGTTTTTT	CASNRQGPNTGELFF
TRBD2	-	TRBV9	TRBJ2-3	TGTGCCAGCAGCGCCGGGACTAGCGGGAGCCCTGCCACGCAGTATTTT	CASSAGTSGSPATQYF
-	-	TRBV19	TRBJ1-1	TGTGCCAGTAGTACTCAGGGGCCCGTAAGAGCTTTCTTT	CASSTQGPVRAFF
-	-	TRBV5-1	TRBJ2-5	TGCGCCAGCAGCGACGGAGGTACTAAAGAGACCCAGTACTTC	CASSDGGTKETQYF
-	-	TRBV24-1	TRBJ2-2	TGTGCCACCAGTGGATCTGTGGCGGGGCCGAACACCGGGGAGCTGTTTTTT	CATSGSVAGPNTGELFF
TRBD1	-	TRBV10-2	TRBJ2-3	TGCGCCAGCAGTGAATCGGACAGGGCTAGCACAGATACGCAGTATTTT	CASSESDRASTDTQYF
-	-	TRBV24-1	TRBJ2-2	TGTGCCACCAGGGCCGACGGGGAGCTGTTTTTT	CATRADGELFF
TRBD1	-	TRBV5-1	TRBJ1-2	TGCGCCAGCAGCAAAGACAGGGACTATGGCTACACCTTC	CASSKDRDYGYTF
-	once	TRBV10-3	TRBJ1-1	TGTGCCATCAGTGAGTCGAACGGGGGGCTCACTGAAGCTTTCTTT	CAISESNGGLTEAFF
TRBD2	-	TRBV5-1	TRBJ2-7	TGCGCCAGCAGCTTGAACCCACTAGCGGCGAGCTCCTACGAGCAGTACTTC	CASSLNPLAASSYEQYF